What follows is one T cell receptor beta chain and its context. Its antigen target is currently unknown. No qualities accompany the bases; no much larger clone lies one base away. The record originates from a study of cytomegalovirus exposure and HLA in healthy donors listed by TCRdb under 2017. Regarding the study in general: A later analysis indicated that the roughly 120 validation repertoires were generated on the platform also employed for the approximately 690 repertoires of the first cohort. To predict cytomegalovirus infection status, the study brought together high-throughput TCR immunosequencing, statistical association of individual TCRs with disease status, and machine learning. The study aimed to test whether signatures of past pathogen exposure could be identified by cataloging public T cell receptors. A separate validation cohort of more than 100 different subjects was used in addition to the 666-subject first cohort.

The library was produced with the immunoSEQ multiplex PCR assay. The authors' analysis ran thus. A statistical classification framework was developed to diagnose cytomegalovirus status using the catalog of TCR beta chain sequences. Entries here come from immuneACCESS through TCRdb and include only in-frame sequences with V and J called. Some clones fail to appear in such tables; in the studies checked, an unresolved V gene covers under half of the shortfall, and the cause of the remainder is unknown. V and J calls and clone size are copied from that table; D and trimming were computed from the DNA. Recorded for this sample are over 200,000 clones; 70% to 90% of them occurred a single time. The ten largest clones represent roughly 2.8% of the sample. What the research found in general, with its limitations: Three of the identified cytomegalovirus-associated TCR beta chains were confirmed in vitro to be specific for cytomegalovirus antigens. Subsequent analysis determined that TCRs grouped into clusters in the first cohort also showed a tendency toward co-occurrence across the roughly 120 validation repertoires, and about 93% of cluster scores exceeded 0. In both the original and validation cohorts, the classifier was reported to diagnose cytomegalovirus status with high specificity and sensitivity. Most TCR sequences were observed very rarely across donors, whereas some public TCRs were present in many individuals. The authors suggested that the approach could potentially be generalized to other disease states and immunological phenotypes. A total of 150 to 200 TCR beta chains were listed by the study as associated with cytomegalovirus. A later analysis lacked HLA typing for the validation cohort, so it scored co-occurrence in that cohort across all 110 or so repertoires.

CDR1 and CDR2 were assigned from the germline V gene as SQVTM and ANQGSEA. From the cysteine up to the phenylalanine, the CDR3 has a length of 15 residues. Left in the record is the CDR3 DNA by itself, 45 bases read in frame from the first base. After removal of 4 bases from V and 4 bases from J, the junction retains 9 bases not matched to a gene. The donors were included in the validation cohort of around 120 subjects, a group kept apart from the roughly 700-subject first cohort. The sequenced sample was PBMCs. This TCR was sampled from a woman younger than 30 in good health and CMV-seronegative. The rearrangement joined TRBV29-1 to TRBJ2-5, with TRBD2 matching 10 junction bases. The encoded CDR3 is CSVVSLAGGLETQYF. The nucleotides are TGCAGCGTTGTTTCGTTAGCGGGAGGTCTAGAGACCCAGTACTTC.